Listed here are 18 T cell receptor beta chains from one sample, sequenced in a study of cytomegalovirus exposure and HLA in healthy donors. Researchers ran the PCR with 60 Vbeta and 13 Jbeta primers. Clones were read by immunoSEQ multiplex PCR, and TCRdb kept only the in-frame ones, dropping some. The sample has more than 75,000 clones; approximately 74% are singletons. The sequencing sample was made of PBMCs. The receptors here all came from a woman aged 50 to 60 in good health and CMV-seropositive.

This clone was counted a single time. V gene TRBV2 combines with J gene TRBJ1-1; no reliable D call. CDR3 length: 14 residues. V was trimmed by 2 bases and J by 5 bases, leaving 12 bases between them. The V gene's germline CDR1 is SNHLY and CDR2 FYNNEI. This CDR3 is CASSEYGIVTEAFF. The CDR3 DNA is TGTGCCAGCAGTGAATACGGTATCGTGACTGAAGCTTTCTTT.

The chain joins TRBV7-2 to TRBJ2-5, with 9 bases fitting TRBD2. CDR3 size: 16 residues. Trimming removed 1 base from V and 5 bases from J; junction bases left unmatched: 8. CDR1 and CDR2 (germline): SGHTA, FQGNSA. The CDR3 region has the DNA TGTGCCAGCAGCTTAGGGGCGCGGGAGGGCCGTGAGACCCAGTACTTC. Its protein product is CASSLGAREGRETQYF.

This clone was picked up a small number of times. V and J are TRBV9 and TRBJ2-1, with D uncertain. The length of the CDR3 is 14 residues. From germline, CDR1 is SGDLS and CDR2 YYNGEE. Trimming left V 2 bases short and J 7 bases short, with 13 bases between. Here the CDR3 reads CASSVTFSRNEQFF. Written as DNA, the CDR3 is TGTGCCAGCAGCGTCACCTTTAGCCGGAATGAGCAGTTCTTC.

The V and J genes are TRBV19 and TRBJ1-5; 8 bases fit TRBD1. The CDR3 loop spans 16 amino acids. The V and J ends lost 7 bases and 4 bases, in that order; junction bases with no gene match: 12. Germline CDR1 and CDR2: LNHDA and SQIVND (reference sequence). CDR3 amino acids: CASTTLRDRRNQPQHF. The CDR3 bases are TGTGCCAGTACAACCCTCCGGGACAGGAGAAATCAGCCCCAGCATTTT.

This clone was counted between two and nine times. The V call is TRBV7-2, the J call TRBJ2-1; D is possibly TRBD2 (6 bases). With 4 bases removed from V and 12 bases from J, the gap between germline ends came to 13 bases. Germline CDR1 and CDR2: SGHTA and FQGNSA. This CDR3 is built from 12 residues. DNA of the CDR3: TGTGCCAGCAGCTCCCTTAGGAGGGGGCAGTTCTTC. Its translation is CASSSLRRGQFF.

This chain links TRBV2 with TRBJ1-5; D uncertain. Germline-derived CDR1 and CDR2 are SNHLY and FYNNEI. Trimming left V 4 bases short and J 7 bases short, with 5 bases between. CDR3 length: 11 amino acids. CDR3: CASSASQPQHF. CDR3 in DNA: TGTGCCAGCAGTGCAAGCCAGCCCCAGCATTTT.

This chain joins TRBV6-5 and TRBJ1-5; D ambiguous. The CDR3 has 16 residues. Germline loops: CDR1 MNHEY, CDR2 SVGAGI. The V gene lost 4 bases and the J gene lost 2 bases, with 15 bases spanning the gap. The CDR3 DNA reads TGTGCCAGCAGTTCTGGTCTTCCCGGGGGCAATCAGCCCCAGCATTTT. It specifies CASSSGLPGGNQPQHF.

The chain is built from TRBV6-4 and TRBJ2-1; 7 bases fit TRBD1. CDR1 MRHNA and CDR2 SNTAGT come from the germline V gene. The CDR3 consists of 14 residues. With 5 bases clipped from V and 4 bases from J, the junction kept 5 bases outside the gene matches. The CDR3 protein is CASSSTGEYNEQFF. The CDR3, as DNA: TGTGCCAGCAGTAGCACAGGGGAATACAATGAGCAGTTCTTC.

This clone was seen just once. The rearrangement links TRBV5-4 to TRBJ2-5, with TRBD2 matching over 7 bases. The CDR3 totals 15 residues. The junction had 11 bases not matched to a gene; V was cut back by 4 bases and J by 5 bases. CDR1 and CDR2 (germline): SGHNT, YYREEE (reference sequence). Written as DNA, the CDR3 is TGTGCCAGCAGCCCGCGGGCGGGAGTGGATGAGACCCAGTACTTC. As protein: CASSPRAGVDETQYF.

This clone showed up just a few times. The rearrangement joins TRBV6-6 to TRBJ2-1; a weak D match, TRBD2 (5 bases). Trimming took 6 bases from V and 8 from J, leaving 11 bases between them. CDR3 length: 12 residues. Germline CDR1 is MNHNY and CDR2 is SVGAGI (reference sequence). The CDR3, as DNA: TGTGCCAGCAGCCTGAGGGCCTATGAGCAGTTCTTC. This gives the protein CASSLRAYEQFF.

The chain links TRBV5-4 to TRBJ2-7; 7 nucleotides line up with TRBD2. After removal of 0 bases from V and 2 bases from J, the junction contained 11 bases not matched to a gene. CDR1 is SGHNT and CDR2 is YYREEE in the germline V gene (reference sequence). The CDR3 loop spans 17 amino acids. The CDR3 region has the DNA TGTGCCAGCAGCTTGGTACCTATGTCGGGGGGAACCTACGAGCAGTACTTC. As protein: CASSLVPMSGGTYEQYF.

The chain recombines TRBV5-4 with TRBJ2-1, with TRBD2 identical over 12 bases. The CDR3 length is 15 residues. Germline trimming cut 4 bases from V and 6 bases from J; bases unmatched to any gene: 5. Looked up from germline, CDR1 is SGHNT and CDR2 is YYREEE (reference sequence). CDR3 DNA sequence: TGTGCCAGCAGCCATACTAGCGGGAGGATCAATGAGCAGTTCTTC. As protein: CASSHTSGRINEQFF.

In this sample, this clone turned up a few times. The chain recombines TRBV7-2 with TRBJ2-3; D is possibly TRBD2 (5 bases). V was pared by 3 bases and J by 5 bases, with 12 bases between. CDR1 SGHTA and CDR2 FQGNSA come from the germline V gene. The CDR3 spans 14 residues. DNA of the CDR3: TGTGCCAGCAGCTTTTGGGGAGAAGGAGATACGCAGTATTTT. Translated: CASSFWGEGDTQYF.

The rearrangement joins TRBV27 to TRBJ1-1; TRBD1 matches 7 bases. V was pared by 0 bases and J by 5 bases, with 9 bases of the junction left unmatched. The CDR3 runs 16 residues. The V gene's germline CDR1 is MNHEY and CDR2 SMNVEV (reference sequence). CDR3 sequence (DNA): TGTGCCAGCAGTTTATCGCAGGGGGGTAGGAGGACTGAAGCTTTCTTT. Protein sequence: CASSLSQGGRRTEAFF.

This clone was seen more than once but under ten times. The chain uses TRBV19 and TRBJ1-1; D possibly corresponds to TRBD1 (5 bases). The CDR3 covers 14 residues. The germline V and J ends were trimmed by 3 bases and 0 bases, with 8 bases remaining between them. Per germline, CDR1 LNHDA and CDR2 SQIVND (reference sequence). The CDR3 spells CASSMQGMNTEAFF. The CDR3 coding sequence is TGTGCCAGTAGTATGCAGGGAATGAACACTGAAGCTTTCTTT.

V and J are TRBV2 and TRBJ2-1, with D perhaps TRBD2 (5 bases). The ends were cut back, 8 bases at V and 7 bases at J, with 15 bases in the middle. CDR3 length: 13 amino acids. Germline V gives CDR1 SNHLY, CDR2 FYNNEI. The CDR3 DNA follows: TGTGCCAGCGGCCGGGATGCAACAAATGAGCAGTTCTTC. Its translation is CASGRDATNEQFF.

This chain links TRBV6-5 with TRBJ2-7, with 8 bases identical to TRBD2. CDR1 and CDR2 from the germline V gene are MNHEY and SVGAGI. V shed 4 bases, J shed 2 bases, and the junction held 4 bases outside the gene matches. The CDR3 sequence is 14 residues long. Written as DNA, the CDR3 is TGTGCCAGCAGTTCAAACGGGAGGGCCTACGAGCAGTACTTC. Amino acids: CASSSNGRAYEQYF.

The CDR3 here is CASSSGSPVEQYF. The DNA of the CDR3 is TGCGCCAGCAGTAGCGGGAGCCCGGTCGAGCAGTACTTC. V gene TRBV5-1 combines with J gene TRBJ2-7; 9 bases fit TRBD2. V shed 5 bases and J 6 bases; nucleotides not matched to a gene: 6. Germline V lookup: CDR1 SGHRS, CDR2 YFSETQ. The CDR3 has 13 residues. Using reference TRBV5-1 and TRBJ2-7 for the parts outside the CDR3, the full variable domain is KAGVTQTPRYLIKTRGQQVTLSCSPISGHRSVSWYQQTPGQGLQFLFEYFSETQRNKGNFPGRFSGRQFSNSRSEMNVSTLELGDSALYLCASSSGSPVEQYFGPGTRLTVT.